This TCR beta chain was recorded in a study of shared clonotypes between healthy human individuals. The CDR3 extends over 11 amino acids. The V end lost 8 bases, the J end lost 10 bases, and 15 bases lay between the germline ends. Germline V gene data show CDR1 as MRHNA and CDR2 as SNTAGT. Sorted-subset replicate PCR reactions were performed with 200 ng DNA, corresponding to roughly 29,000 T cell genomes. Only in-frame clones appear in the TCRdb table, and some are missing; sequencing was by immunoSEQ multiplex PCR. Seen here are more than 2,000,000 clones, around nine tenths observed once, and the top ten hold 0.11% to 0.15%.

The receptor's source is a man aged 18 to 30 in good health. Material for sequencing was naive CD4+ T cells sorted from blood. Stated subset: CD45RA+ positively selected. The V call is TRBV6-4, the J call TRBJ2-7; TRBD2 is a possible D gene (5 bases). This chain's CDR3 is CASPRGIKQYF. The CDR3 DNA follows: TGTGCCAGCCCAAGAGGGATCAAACAGTACTTC.